This T cell receptor beta chain emerged from a study of neoadjuvant anti-PD-1 for oral cavity cancer (dated by TCRdb to the early 2020s). Background for the entire study: Before curative-intent surgical resection, most patients were given three to four biweekly doses of nivolumab at 3 mg/kg. Patients who did not progress were given a fourth nivolumab dose at about day 43 and had definitive surgical resection on days 50-56. Under RECIST 1.1, a patient counted as a responder if showing complete response, partial response or stable disease, and as a non-responder if showing progression. An approximately 33% response rate was observed in the parent correlative cohort, in which about a dozen patients were included. On the study overall, not on this receptor specifically: After neoadjuvant nivolumab, T cell clonality (Gini index) in PBMCs was significantly higher in non-responders than in responders. The TCR analyses had only three patients in each response group, and the authors called for validation in larger cohorts. Higher pretreatment blood Treg/Th17 ratios correlated with higher pretreatment blood TCRbeta clonality and lower post-treatment tumor TCRbeta clonality.

With regard to this clone: No antigen is known for it. Base quality data are lacking; no much larger clone is found one base away.

Explained via the paper, the time point label denotes: before neoadjuvant nivolumab. Patients were newly diagnosed with stage II-IVA oral cavity squamous cell carcinoma and had received no prior systemic or radiation treatment. The cohort was composed of patients with HPV-negative, locally advanced oral cavity squamous cell carcinoma. Peripheral blood mononuclear cells were analyzed directly, without maintenance or expansion in culture. The samples were drawn from a longitudinal correlative study tied to a single-arm phase II trial testing neoadjuvant nivolumab in oral cavity squamous cell carcinoma. Genomic DNA-based TCRbeta sequencing was performed on subject-matched pre- and post-treatment PBMCs and tumors from three responders and three non-responders. Peripheral blood mononuclear cells were drawn once before nivolumab treatment and a second time after treatment, when surgery took place. The Maxwell RSC DNA from Cells kit was used to extract genomic DNA from PBMCs.

CDR1 and CDR2, per the germline V gene, are SQVTM and ANQGSEA. From the cysteine through the phenylalanine, the CDR3 covers 14 amino acids. The only DNA kept is the CDR3, 42 bases in frame from the first base. For deep sequencing, each PBMC sample was run in six replicates, with libraries mostly built from about 500 ng of input genomic DNA. The immunoSEQ hsTCRbeta kit was used to prepare TCRbeta libraries, following the manufacturer's instructions. An Illumina NovaSeq 6000 S4 flow cell was used to sequence the final libraries, which had first been combined to 3 nM. The published analysis was carried out like this. The immunoSEQ Analyzer was used for raw data preprocessing and quality control. The analysis was restricted to productive rearrangements, with each unique CDR3 amino acid sequence defining a clonotype. Repertoire clonality was estimated as the Gini-Simpson index, computed with the R package tcR. Gini indices were compared with Student's t test, and associations with tumor size change were assessed by Pearson correlation. Here the immuneACCESS table is served through TCRdb, limited to in-frame sequences with V and J called. Missing clones are a known gap in these copies; in checked studies unresolved V genes cover under half, and the rest lacks a known reason. For V, J and clone size, that table is used; D and trimming come from the DNA. Counted in this sample were over 80,000 clones; 84% of them appeared once. The ten biggest clones cover over 3% of the sample.

The receptor's source is a person between 40 and 79 years old with oral cavity squamous cell carcinoma. The rearrangement combines TRBV29-1 with TRBJ1-1, with the D gene not confidently named. Sequencing was performed on PBMCs, taken before nivolumab (anti-PD-1) treatment. The CDR3 protein is CLCDSGPLGTEAFF. The DNA is as follows: TGCTTATGCGATTCCGGGCCTCTGGGCACTGAAGCTTTCTTT.